The 17 T cell receptor beta chains below come from one sample, sequenced in a study of post-analysis software for immune sequencing data. Study-level findings and limits: In patients, TRBV5-6, TRBV5-1 and TRBV20-1 belonged to roughly 5 TRBV segments found more frequently than in controls.

TCR beta libraries were prepared from cDNA with unique molecular identifiers. MiXCR, run by TCRdb on the PCR reads, gives a single entry per CDR3 protein. Of about 540,000 distinct CDR3 sequences listed, roughly 34% are singletons. Their target antigens are unknown. Sequenced sample: blood. Receptor source: a girl aged 2 to 17 with multiple sclerosis.

In its sample, this clonotype was seen many times. The chain couples TRBV5-1 to TRBJ2-1; 9 bases fit TRBD1. The germline V gene encodes CDR1 SGHRS and CDR2 YFSETQ. The J segment lost 6 bases and the V segment lost 0 bases, leaving 1 base of the junction unmatched. The CDR3 covers 14 residues. CDR3 bases: TGCGCCAGCAGCTTGGGACAGGGGGTCAATGAGCAGTTCTTC. Its protein is CASSLGQGVNEQFF.

This chain connects TRBV6-5 to TRBJ2-3; unclear D gene. Trimming took 4 bases from V and 0 from J, leaving 8 bases between them. The CDR3 covers 14 residues. The V gene's germline CDR1 is MNHEY and CDR2 SVGAGI. The CDR3 loop reads CASSLFASTDTQYF. Here the CDR3 DNA reads TGTGCCAGCAGTTTATTCGCTAGCACAGATACGCAGTATTTT.

This clonotype was counted many times. The V and J genes are TRBV20-1 and TRBJ2-5; 13 positions agree with TRBD2. Germline trimming cut 6 bases from V and 3 bases from J; bases unmatched to any gene: 10. CDR1 and CDR2 (germline): DFQATT, SNEGSKA (reference sequence). CDR3 length: 16 amino acids. The CDR3 loop reads CSARGGTSGAKETQYF. CDR3 nucleotide sequence: TGCAGTGCCAGGGGAGGGACTAGCGGGGCTAAAGAGACCCAGTACTTC.

The rearrangement joins TRBV7-9 to TRBJ2-3; the match to TRBD1 covers 11 bases. Per the germline V gene, CDR1 is SEHNR and CDR2 is FQNEAQ (reference sequence). The CDR3 consists of 16 residues. V lost 5 bases to trimming and J lost 3 bases; unmatched junction nucleotides: 7. CDR3: CASSAWTGGITDTQYF. For the CDR3, the DNA is TGTGCCAGCAGCGCTTGGACAGGGGGCATTACAGATACGCAGTATTTT.

The chain is built from TRBV6-2 or TRBV6-3 and TRBJ1-2, with TRBD1 matching 8 bases. The V gene end was trimmed by 6 bases and the J gene end by 3 bases; junction bases not matched to a gene: 9. Germline V gene data show CDR1 as MNHEY and CDR2 as SVGEGT. This CDR3 contains 15 residues. The CDR3 reads CASSRLGTGDYGYTF. The CDR3 nucleotides read TGTGCCAGCAGCCGGCTCGGGACAGGCGACTATGGCTACACCTTC.

This clonotype has a handful of counts. The chain uses TRBV3-1 and TRBJ2-1, with 13 nucleotides matching TRBD2. CDR3 length: 15 residues. The germline gives CDR1 LGHDT, CDR2 YNNKEL (reference sequence). V gave up 6 bases and J gave up 8 bases; unmatched junction bases: 7. CDR3 in amino acids: CASRHTSGGADEQFF. CDR3 nucleotides: TGTGCCAGCAGACATACTAGCGGGGGGGCCGATGAGCAGTTCTTC.

The rearrangement uses TRBV6-1 and TRBJ1-5, with D perhaps matching TRBD1 (6 bases). The germline V gene has CDR1 MNHNS and CDR2 SASEGT. The CDR3 is 15 amino acids. V lost 4 bases, J lost 5 bases, and 15 bases lay in between. DNA for the CDR3: TGTGCCAGCAGTGGAGGGGGGCTCGGATATCAGCCCCAGCATTTT. Translating gives CASSGGGLGYQPQHF.

This clonotype came up a few times. CDR3 sequence (DNA): TGCAGCGTTCAGACAGGAGCCGCATACGAGCAGTACTTC. Translated: CSVQTGAAYEQYF. This chain connects TRBV29-1 to TRBJ2-7; weak D call: TRBD1 (6 bases). Per germline, CDR1 SQVTM and CDR2 ANQGSEA. The CDR3 is 13 residues long. Trimming removed 5 bases at V and 4 bases at J, with 15 bases between.

The chain couples TRBV20-1 to TRBJ2-7; D possibly corresponds to TRBD1 (6 bases). Trimming took off 7 bases at V and 3 bases at J, with 13 bases between the two ends. Looked up from germline, CDR1 is DFQATT and CDR2 is SNEGSKA (reference sequence). CDR3 length equals 12 residues. CDR3 DNA sequence: TGCAGTGTCAGGGGCCGTCGCTACGAGCAGTACTTC. Its protein product is CSVRGRRYEQYF.

This clonotype was counted a few times. This sequence joins TRBV29-1 and TRBJ1-4, with 7 bases matching TRBD1. The CDR3 has 12 amino acids. The germline V gene has CDR1 SQVTM and CDR2 ANQGSEA. Trimming took 3 bases from V and 8 from J; bases not matched to a gene: 3. The CDR3 is CSVDRGVEKLFF. In DNA form, the CDR3 reads TGCAGCGTTGACAGGGGGGTAGAAAAACTGTTTTTT.

This clonotype was seen repeatedly, ten times or more. This chain links TRBV11-2 with TRBJ2-2; possibly TRBD2 for D (5 bases). V lost 7 bases to trimming and J lost 4 bases, with 13 bases between them. The CDR3 totals 14 residues. Germline V gene data show CDR1 as SGHAT and CDR2 as FQNNGV. Here the CDR3 reads CASNSLGSTGELFF. CDR3 nucleotides: TGTGCCAGCAACTCCCTAGGGAGCACCGGGGAGCTGTTTTTT.

The chain uses TRBV29-1 and TRBJ1-2, with D maybe TRBD1 (6 bases). CDR1 and CDR2 (germline): SQVTM, ANQGSEA. Trimming left V 5 bases short and J 4 bases short, with 11 bases between. The CDR3 contains 12 residues. The CDR3 region is CSVMTGFYGYTF. The CDR3 coding sequence is TGCAGCGTTATGACAGGATTCTATGGCTACACCTTC.

V is TRBV20-1 and J is TRBJ2-7; 10 bases agree with TRBD1. Germline CDR1 is DFQATT and CDR2 is SNEGSKA (reference sequence). This CDR3 spans 17 amino acids. V lost 5 bases and J lost 1; bases outside the gene matches: 14. The CDR3 loop is CSASGTGVPEGSYEQYF. In DNA form, the CDR3 reads TGCAGTGCTTCCGGGACAGGGGTACCTGAGGGGTCCTACGAGCAGTACTTC.

V usage is TRBV7-3 and J usage is TRBJ2-7, with D uncertain. The CDR3 runs 14 residues. V was pared by 6 bases and J by 0 bases, with 12 bases between. Germline assignment: CDR1 SGHTA and CDR2 FQGTGA. The CDR3 here is CASRRTASSYEQYF. The CDR3 nucleotides read TGTGCCAGCAGACGGACGGCTAGCTCCTACGAGCAGTACTTC.

This clonotype has a handful of counts. The V and J genes are TRBV11-2 and TRBJ2-5; D is possibly TRBD1 or TRBD2 (5 bases each). From germline, CDR1 is SGHAT and CDR2 FQNNGV. V was cut by 5 bases and J by 4 bases, with 14 bases left in between. The CDR3 has 14 amino acids. The CDR3 coding sequence is TGTGCCAGCAGCCGATTGGGGGTCGGAGAGACCCAGTACTTC. Translation: CASSRLGVGETQYF.

The rearrangement links TRBV4-2 to TRBJ2-1, with 12 bases lining up with TRBD2. CDR1 LGHNA and CDR2 YNFKEQ come from the germline V gene. The CDR3 has 17 amino acids. Trimming took 0 bases from V and 6 from J; bases not matched to a gene: 6. CDR3 region: CASSQEVGLAGRNEQFF. DNA of the CDR3: TGTGCCAGCAGCCAAGAGGTAGGACTAGCGGGGCGCAATGAGCAGTTCTTC.

This clonotype was seen only a few times. The rearrangement joins TRBV7-3 to TRBJ2-3; 12 positions agree with TRBD2. CDR1 is SGHTA, CDR2 FQGTGA, per germline. Trimming removed 4 bases from V and 1 base from J; junction bases left unmatched: 9. The CDR3 totals 18 residues. The CDR3 bases are TGTGCCAGCAGCTCCCTAGCGGGGGGGCGATCTGGCACAGATACGCAGTATTTT. Translated, it gives CASSSLAGGRSGTDTQYF.